This T cell receptor (beta chain) appears in the sequencing data of a study of T cell clones after liver transplantation (dated by TCRdb to the late 2010s). Turning to the overall study: The samples were obtained from ITN030ST, a randomized trial that attempted immunosuppression withdrawal within 2 years after liver transplantation. After a pre-transplant mixed lymphocyte reaction, TCRbeta sequencing was used to pinpoint donor-reactive T cell clones, which were subsequently tracked in post-transplant blood. Of the eight recipients, a few were HCV-positive, while the remaining recipients had been transplanted for non-autoimmune, non-viral indications. Third party-reactive TCRbeta sequences from pre-transplant MLRs were also identified as an antigen-independent comparator for donor-reactive sequences. The subjects received no induction therapy and were kept on standard immunosuppression until randomization at 12-24 months post-transplant. A cohort of 8 liver transplant recipients was studied, of whom 3 were classified as tolerant and 5 as non-tolerant. Tolerance was defined as complete immunosuppression withdrawal for at least one year with no rise in liver enzymes beyond twice the upper limit of normal. Blood samples were collected pre-transplant, pre-randomization before withdrawal, and post-randomization after either full withdrawal or failed withdrawal.

High-throughput TCRbeta CDR3 sequencing of frozen genomic DNA was performed by immunoSEQ, including PCR amplification, mapping, bias correction and internal controls. The authors' analysis ran thus. Only productive rearrangements were retained, and each unique TCRbeta sequence was defined by its CDR3 nucleotide sequence together with its V and J gene. A sequence counted as donor-reactive only if the sequence showed at least 5-fold expansion in CFSE-low cells compared with unstimulated pre-transplant cells and had a frequency of at least 0.01%. Minimum frequency thresholds were set for each subject on the basis of the unstimulated sample with the lowest template count, so that a detection power of at least 90% was ensured. Jensen-Shannon divergence between the top 1000 TCRbeta sequences post-transplant and pre-transplant was used to measure repertoire turnover. Two-sided Fisher's exact tests were used to test for changes in how often donor-reactive sequences were detected. The table comes from immuneACCESS by way of TCRdb, which keeps in-frame sequences with V and J called. Part of the clones is missing from these tables; in studies checked, under half for an unresolved V gene and the rest for unknown reasons. V and J calls and clone size follow that table, whereas D and trimming were derived from the DNA. The sample profile shows 68,000 or so clones; around 92% of them were found once. 0.85% to 1% of the sample is held by the ten biggest clonotypes.

Unstimulated PBMCs, after thawing, were stained for CD3, CD4 and CD8 and then FACS-sorted into CD3+CD4+ and CD3+CD8+ populations. All 8 studied subjects were randomized to immunosuppression withdrawal. The Qiagen DNeasy Blood and Tissue Kit was used to isolate genomic DNA. In regard to this clone: The antigen it binds to is not known. It has no much larger one-base neighbor in the sample; base qualities were not kept.

Overall results and qualifications from the work: In a couple of subjects, low numbers of available donor cells limited the measurable donor-reactive repertoire. After accounting for repertoire turnover, donor-reactive detection was significantly reduced in 7 of 8 subjects for CD4 and 8 of 8 for CD8. Without allograft tissue specimens, donor-reactive T cells may have migrated into the graft rather than being deleted. In 5 of 8 subjects, circulating donor-reactive CD4 TCRbeta sequences decreased significantly after transplant, regardless of tolerance or HCV status. Donor-reactive sequences decreased more than third party-reactive sequences, which suggests partial antigen-specific deletion that was not related to withdrawal success. The conclusions were considered preliminary, being limited by small, heterogeneous patient numbers and non-standardized post-transplant time points.

Trimming at the junction amounts to 0 bases on V and 7 bases on J, and the germline ends lie 13 bases apart. The CDR3 covers 14 residues, taking in both the cysteine and the phenylalanine. Solely the CDR3 DNA is kept, with 42 bases framed from the first base. CDR1 is given as SGHTS and CDR2 as YDEGEE, both from the germline V gene. Sample: CD4+ T cells from blood, taken nearly 26 months after liver transplant. The receptor's source is a human patient who received a liver transplant. A transplant means some T cells may be of graft donor rather than patient origin. The rearranged chain carries TRBV5-8 and TRBJ1-2; the D gene is unclear. The CDR3 loop reads CASSLESGIGGYTF. The bases are TGTGCCAGCAGCTTGGAGTCGGGGATCGGTGGCTACACCTTC.